This T cell receptor beta chain comes out of a study of PD-1 blockade in classical Hodgkin lymphoma. Whole-study results and caveats: Reported findings placed baseline TCR diversity lower in newly diagnosed patients (compared with healthy donors). CD4+ TCR diversity climbed significantly by C4D1, unlike CD8+ TCR diversity.

This CDR3 contains 19 residues. The germline V gene has CDR1 MGHRA and CDR2 YSYEKL. With V trimmed by 0 bases and J by 0 bases, 11 bases remained unmatched. Assay: immunoSEQ multiplex PCR; the TCRdb copy retains only in-frame clones and omits some. In the table there are tens of thousands of clones, roughly 85% of which are singletons. All the patients suffered relapse after autologous stem cell transplantation, and brentuximab vedotin exposure differed. Magnetic negative selection of thawed PBMCs was the method by which CD4+ T cells were purified. This clone is a singleton in its sample. No antigen is known for it.

This clonotype was sampled from a human donor with classical Hodgkin lymphoma. This chain links TRBV4-1 with TRBJ2-1; 7 nucleotides line up with TRBD1. This material consisted of CD4+ T cells from blood, taken at baseline. The CDR3 region has the DNA TGCGCCAGCAGCCAAGAAAGGGGGCCAGCGGCCCTCTCCTACAATGAGCAGTTCTTC. This encodes CASSQERGPAALSYNEQFF.